The 31 T cell receptor beta chains listed next were all sequenced from one sample in a study of T cell responses to AZD1222 COVID-19 vaccine. Repertoires were generated with immunoSEQ multiplex PCR, while TCRdb's copy carries only in-frame clones and drops some. Of about 200,000 clones in the sample, about 94% were seen once. Here the sequenced sample was peripheral blood, taken 28 days after the second dose of the MenACWY control vaccine. These receptors were collected from an adult who received the MenACWY meningococcal vaccine as a control.

The chain links TRBV7-8 to TRBJ2-1; TRBD2 agrees at 8 bases. The germline V gene has CDR1 SGHVS and CDR2 FQNEAQ. The V and J ends lost 1 base and 7 bases, in that order; junction bases with no gene match: 9. The CDR3 runs 16 residues. The CDR3 DNA sequence: TGTGCCAGCAGCTTAGAGGCGGGGGGCACATCAAATGAGCAGTTCTTC. Translating it yields CASSLEAGGTSNEQFF.

The CDR3 region has the DNA TGTGCCAGCAGCGCCACAGGGGGTAATTCACCCCTCCACTTT. It translates to CASSATGGNSPLHF. The chain joins TRBV7-3 to TRBJ1-6, with TRBD1 matching over 8 bases. Trimming cost V 5 bases and J 6 bases; bases outside gene matches: 3. CDR1 and CDR2 from the germline V gene are SGHTA and FQGTGA. CDR3 length: 14 amino acids.

This clone was seen a single time. The chain recombines TRBV15 with TRBJ1-4; unclear D gene. This CDR3 has 16 amino acids. The germline gives CDR1 LNHNV, CDR2 YYDKDF (reference sequence). V lost 3 bases and J lost 4, with 15 bases in between. The CDR3 DNA reads TGTGCCACCAGCAGCCGTGCGGACGCACTTAATGAAAAACTGTTTTTT. Amino acids: CATSSRADALNEKLFF.

CDR3 DNA sequence: TGTGCCAGCAGCTGGGACTTTCAGGGGAACACCATATATTTT. This sequence encodes CASSWDFQGNTIYF. The genes are TRBV5-6 and TRBJ1-3; a possible D gene is TRBD1 (6 bases). The CDR3 runs 14 residues. Germline V gene lookup returns CDR1 SGHDT and CDR2 YYEEEE. The V end was cut by 3 bases, the J end by 7 bases, with 14 bases between.

The chain uses TRBV5-5 and TRBJ2-7, with 7 bases fitting TRBD2. Trimming at V came to 6 bases and at J to 2 bases, leaving 8 bases not matched to a gene. The germline CDR1 and CDR2 sequences are SGHKS and YYEKEE (reference sequence). This CDR3 is built from 14 residues. The CDR3 is CASTRGRAAYEQYF. The CDR3 bases are TGTGCCAGCACCCGGGGGAGGGCCGCCTACGAGCAGTACTTC. Full variable domain (rest looked up from reference TRBV5-5 and TRBJ2-7): DAGVTQSPTHLIKTRGQQVTLRCSPISGHKSVSWYQQVLGQGPQFIFQYYEKEERGRGNFPDRFSARQFPNYSSELNVNALLLGDSALYLCASTRGRAAYEQYFGPGTRLTVT.

The chain links TRBV6-5 to TRBJ1-5, with D possibly matching TRBD1 (5 bases). Looked up from germline, CDR1 is MNHEY and CDR2 is SVGAGI. This CDR3 comprises 14 residues. With 9 bases removed from V and 3 bases from J, the gap between germline ends came to 15 bases. The CDR3 DNA reads TGTGCCAGTATTGGATCGGGGGACAATCAGCCCCAGCATTTT. Its protein product is CASIGSGDNQPQHF.

The rearrangement joins TRBV6-2 or TRBV6-3 to TRBJ1-6, with a tentative D call TRBD1 (5 bases). Trimming took 2 bases from V and 9 from J, leaving 17 bases between them. This CDR3 has 16 residues. Germline-derived CDR1 and CDR2 are MNHEY and SVGEGT. The CDR3 nucleotides read TGTGCCAGCAGTTACCCCCAGGGATACTTGGGTTCACCCCTCCACTTT. Translation: CASSYPQGYLGSPLHF.

With regard to this clone: Distinct nucleotide sequences in the sample also encode this CDR3. This chain connects TRBV7-2 to TRBJ2-7; D is perhaps TRBD1 (6 bases). Trimming took off 1 base at V and 4 bases at J, with 8 bases between the two ends. CDR1 is SGHTA, CDR2 FQGNSA, per germline. The CDR3 totals 13 residues. The CDR3 loop is CASSLGGLYEQYF. CDR3 nucleotide sequence: TGTGCCAGCAGCTTAGGGGGGCTTTACGAGCAGTACTTC.

The chain carries TRBV6-4 and TRBJ2-7; no clear D. The CDR3 totals 15 residues. Trimming cost V 0 bases and J 5 bases, with 14 bases left between them. CDR1 is MRHNA, CDR2 SNTAGT, per germline. The CDR3 bases are TGTGCCAGCAGTGACTCTCGGGCAGACTCTGACGAGCAGTACTTC. Translated, it gives CASSDSRADSDEQYF.

The chain recombines TRBV13 with TRBJ2-3, with 9 positions matching TRBD1. V lost 5 bases and J lost 4; bases outside the gene matches: 7. CDR3 length: 15 amino acids. Per the germline V gene, CDR1 is PRHDT and CDR2 is FYEKMQ (reference sequence). CDR3 nucleotides: TGTGCCAGCAGCGTAGAGGGACAGGGCGCAGATACGCAGTATTTT. It codes for CASSVEGQGADTQYF.

The gene calls are TRBV14 and TRBJ1-6; D gene unclear. Trimming cost V 0 bases and J 6 bases, with 9 bases left between them. CDR1 and CDR2 from the germline V gene are SGHDN and FVKESK. There are 15 residues in the CDR3. The CDR3: CASSQERIPNSPLHF. Written as DNA, the CDR3 is TGTGCCAGCAGCCAAGAAAGGATACCTAATTCACCCCTCCACTTT.

The chain employs TRBV7-3 and TRBJ1-4, with 8 bases aligning to TRBD1. Germline V lookup: CDR1 SGHTA, CDR2 FQGTGA. J was trimmed by 7 bases and V by 5 bases; bases with no gene match: 9. This CDR3 region has 15 residues. The DNA of the CDR3 is TGTGCCAGCAGCGAGACAGGGGCGGAAGGTGAAAAACTGTTTTTT. It translates to CASSETGAEGEKLFF.

The chain uses TRBV30 and TRBJ1-4; maybe TRBD1 (6 bases). Trimming removed 8 bases at V and 8 bases at J, with 18 bases between. The CDR3 has 13 amino acids. CDR1 and CDR2 (germline): GTSNPN, SVGIG (reference sequence). The CDR3 DNA reads TGTGCCGGAACAGGGATAATAAAAGAAAAACTGTTTTTT. Encoded protein: CAGTGIIKEKLFF. The full variable domain, with the rest looked up from reference TRBV30 and TRBJ1-4, is SQTIHQWPATLVQPVGSPLSLECTVEGTSNPNLYWYRQAAGRGLQLLFYSVGIGQISSEVPQNLSASRPQDRQFILSSKKLLLSDSGFYLCAGTGIIKEKLFFGSGTQLSVL.

This chain links TRBV20-1 with TRBJ2-2, with D tentatively TRBD1 (6 bases). This CDR3 region has 14 residues. The ends were cut back, 3 bases at V and 4 bases at J, with 12 bases in the middle. Germline loops: CDR1 DFQATT, CDR2 SNEGSKA (reference sequence). CDR3 DNA: TGCAGTGCTAGTCAGGGGCTAGGCACCGGGGAGCTGTTTTTT. Its protein product is CSASQGLGTGELFF.

This chain links TRBV10-3 with TRBJ1-2; weak D call: TRBD1 (5 bases). V was clipped by 9 bases and J by 0 bases, with 23 bases between them. CDR1 and CDR2 from the germline V gene are ENHRY and SYGVKD. The CDR3 extends over 17 amino acids. The CDR3 nucleotides are TGTGCCATTACGGCGGGGGACGTCGAAAGGGCTAACTATGGCTACACCTTC. It yields the protein CAITAGDVERANYGYTF.

This clone was observed a few times. The rearrangement joins TRBV9 to TRBJ2-3; no firm D call. V gave up 2 bases and J gave up 6 bases, with 16 bases separating them. The CDR3 has 15 amino acids. CDR1 is SGDLS and CDR2 is YYNGEE in the germline V gene. The CDR3, as DNA: TGTGCCAGCAGCGTGTTGTTTTCCCCCACGGATACGCAGTATTTT. Amino acid sequence: CASSVLFSPTDTQYF.

This chain links TRBV6-5 with TRBJ1-3; TRBD1 matches at 8 bases. The CDR3 extends over 15 amino acids. After removal of 5 bases from V and 4 bases from J, the junction contained 7 bases not matched to a gene. Germline CDR1 MNHEY, CDR2 SVGAGI. The CDR3 protein is CASSSGQGFGNTIYF. The CDR3 nucleotides are TGTGCCAGCAGTAGTGGACAGGGCTTCGGAAACACCATATATTTT.

J is TRBJ1-6 and V is TRBV28; D gene unclear. This CDR3 region has 13 residues. V dropped 3 bases and J dropped 7 bases, with 7 bases sitting between them. The germline CDR1 and CDR2 sequences are MDHEN and SYDVKM. CDR3: CASSLGINSPLHF. The CDR3 DNA is TGTGCCAGCAGTTTGGGCATAAATTCACCCCTCCACTTT.

V usage is TRBV7-2 and J usage is TRBJ1-6, with D maybe TRBD1 (5 bases). CDR3 length: 13 amino acids. Germline V lookup: CDR1 SGHTA, CDR2 FQGNSA. V lost 1 base to trimming and J lost 10 bases, with 8 bases between them. The CDR3 sequence: CASSLEGVSPLHF. The CDR3, as DNA: TGTGCCAGCAGCTTAGAAGGGGTGTCACCCCTCCACTTT.

The chain couples TRBV28 to TRBJ1-1; a weak D match, TRBD1 (6 bases). V was pared by 3 bases and J by 4 bases, with 15 bases between. Germline loops: CDR1 MDHEN, CDR2 SYDVKM. This CDR3 comprises 15 residues. The CDR3 DNA follows: TGTGCCAGCAGTTTGATGGGGGGCGTAATCACTGAAGCTTTCTTT. Its protein product is CASSLMGGVITEAFF. The complete variable domain, with remaining parts taken from reference TRBV28 and TRBJ1-1, reads DVKVTQSSRYLVKRTGEKVFLECVQDMDHENMFWYRQDPGLGLRLIYFSYDVKMKEKGDIPEGYSVSREKKERFSLILESASTNQTSMYLCASSLMGGVITEAFFGQGTRLTVV.

The chain couples TRBV12-3 or TRBV12-4 to TRBJ1-4; tentatively, D is TRBD1 (5 bases). The CDR3 extends over 13 amino acids. Trimming left V 6 bases short and J 7 bases short, with 12 bases between. The CDR3 DNA is TGTGCCAGCAGGGGGACCGTGGCTGAAAAACTGTTTTTT. It specifies CASRGTVAEKLFF.

The chain combines TRBV19 with TRBJ1-5, with D unresolved. This CDR3 contains 14 residues. In germline, CDR1 is LNHDA, CDR2 SQIVND (reference sequence). The V end lost 7 bases, the J end lost 2 bases, and 12 bases lay between the germline ends. The CDR3 sequence is CASTVGRGNQPQHF. The CDR3 nucleotides read TGTGCCAGTACCGTGGGAAGGGGCAATCAGCCCCAGCATTTT.

This clone appeared once. V usage is TRBV5-4 and J usage is TRBJ2-3, with 11 bases fitting TRBD2. After removal of 5 bases from V and 7 bases from J, the junction contained 9 bases not matched to a gene. Germline CDR1 SGHNT, CDR2 YYREEE (reference sequence). CDR3 length: 15 amino acids. Written as DNA, the CDR3 is TGTGCCAGCAGGCTAGCGGGAGGAAAGGCAAATACGCAGTATTTT. Translation: CASRLAGGKANTQYF.

J is TRBJ2-7 and V is TRBV7-2; either TRBD1 or TRBD2 may fit D (5 bases each). Trimming pared 5 bases from V and 6 bases from J, leaving 14 bases between. The germline gives CDR1 SGHTA, CDR2 FQGNSA. The CDR3 consists of 13 residues. CDR3 sequence: CASSDNSGREQYF. The CDR3 nucleotides read TGTGCCAGCAGCGATAACTCGGGGCGCGAGCAGTACTTC.

J is TRBJ2-7 and V is TRBV11-2, with D perhaps matching TRBD1 or TRBD2 (5 bases each). The CDR3 runs 14 residues. Germline V lookup: CDR1 SGHAT, CDR2 FQNNGV. V dropped 0 bases and J dropped 6 bases, with 12 bases sitting between them. The CDR3 DNA sequence: TGTGCCAGCAGCTTAGAGGGCAGGGAGCGCGAGCAGTACTTC. Translated: CASSLEGREREQYF.

This chain joins TRBV4-3 and TRBJ1-5; D is undetermined. Trimming removed 1 base at V and 2 bases at J, with 3 bases between. CDR3 size: 13 residues. CDR1 is LGHNA and CDR2 is YSLEER in the germline V gene. CDR3 sequence: CASSQGGNQPQHF. CDR3 DNA sequence: TGCGCCAGCAGCCAAGGGGGCAATCAGCCCCAGCATTTT.

The J gene is TRBJ2-2, the V gene TRBV5-1, with a possible D match to TRBD1 (6 bases). Germline CDR1 reads SGHRS; CDR2 reads YFSETQ. The CDR3 runs to 15 residues. Trimming took 7 bases from V and 0 from J, leaving 13 bases between them. CDR3 in DNA: TGCGCCAGCTCACTGGGGACACCGAACACCGGGGAGCTGTTTTTT. Encoded protein: CASSLGTPNTGELFF.

This sequence joins TRBV24-1 and TRBJ2-1; the D gene is possibly TRBD2 (5 bases). V lost 5 bases, J lost 8 bases, and 12 bases lay in between. Germline V gives CDR1 KGHDR, CDR2 SFDVKD. The CDR3 runs 13 residues. The CDR3 sequence is CATSVRTSHEQFF. CDR3 bases: TGTGCCACCAGTGTGCGAACTAGTCATGAGCAGTTCTTC.

The chain uses TRBV9 and TRBJ2-1, with TRBD1 matching over 8 bases. V trimming: 3 bases; J trimming: 1 base; junction bases outside the gene matches: 3. The CDR3 is 15 residues long. The germline CDR1 and CDR2 sequences are SGDLS and YYNGEE. The CDR3 sequence is CASSARQGSYNEQFF. The CDR3 bases are TGTGCCAGCAGCGCCAGACAGGGGTCCTACAATGAGCAGTTCTTC.

Note on this clone: The same CDR3 is also encoded by other DNA sequences in this sample. V usage is TRBV5-1 and J usage is TRBJ1-5, with D uncertain. Germline V gives CDR1 SGHRS, CDR2 YFSETQ. Deletions cut 0 bases from V and 1 base from J, with 2 bases between. This CDR3 is 13 amino acids long. The CDR3: CASSLGSNQPQHF. CDR3 in DNA: TGCGCCAGCAGCTTGGGCAGCAATCAGCCCCAGCATTTT.

V gene TRBV5-4 combines with J gene TRBJ1-2; D remains unclear. Germline CDR1 reads SGHNT; CDR2 reads YYREEE (reference sequence). The CDR3 runs to 13 residues. V was cut by 2 bases and J by 3 bases, with 8 bases left in between. CDR3 loop: CASSFPGDYGYTF. As DNA, the CDR3 is TGTGCCAGCAGCTTCCCCGGGGACTATGGCTACACCTTC.